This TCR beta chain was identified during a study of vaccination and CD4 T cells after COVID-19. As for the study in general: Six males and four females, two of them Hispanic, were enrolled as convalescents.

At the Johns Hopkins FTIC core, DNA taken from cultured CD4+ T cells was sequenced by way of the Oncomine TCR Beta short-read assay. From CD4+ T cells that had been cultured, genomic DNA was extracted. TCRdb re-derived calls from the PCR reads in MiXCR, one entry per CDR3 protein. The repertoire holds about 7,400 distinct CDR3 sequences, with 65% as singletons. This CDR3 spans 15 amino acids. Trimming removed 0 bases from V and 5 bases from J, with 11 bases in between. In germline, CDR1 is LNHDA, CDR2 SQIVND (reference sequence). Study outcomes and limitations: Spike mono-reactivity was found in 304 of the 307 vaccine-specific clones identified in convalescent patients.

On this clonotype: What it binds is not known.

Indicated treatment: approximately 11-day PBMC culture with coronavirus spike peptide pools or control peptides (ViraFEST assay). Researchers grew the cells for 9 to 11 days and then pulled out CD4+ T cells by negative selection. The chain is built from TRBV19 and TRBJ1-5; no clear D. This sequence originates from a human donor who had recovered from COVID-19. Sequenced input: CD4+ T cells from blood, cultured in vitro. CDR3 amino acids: CASSIDPGFHQPQHF. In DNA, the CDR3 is TGTGCCAGTAGTATAGATCCCGGTTTTCATCAGCCCCAGCATTTT.